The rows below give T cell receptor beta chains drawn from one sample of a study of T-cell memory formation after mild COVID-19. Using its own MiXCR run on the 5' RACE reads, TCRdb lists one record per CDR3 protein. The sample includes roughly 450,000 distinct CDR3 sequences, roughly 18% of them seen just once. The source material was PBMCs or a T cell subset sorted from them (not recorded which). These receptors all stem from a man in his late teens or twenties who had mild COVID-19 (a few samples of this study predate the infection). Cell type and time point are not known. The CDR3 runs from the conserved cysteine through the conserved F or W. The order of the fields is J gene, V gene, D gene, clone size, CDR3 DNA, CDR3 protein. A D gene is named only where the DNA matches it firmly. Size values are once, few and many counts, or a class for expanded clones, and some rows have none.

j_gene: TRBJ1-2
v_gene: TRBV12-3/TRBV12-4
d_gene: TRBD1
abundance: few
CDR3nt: TGTGCCAGCAGTCCCCCGGGACAGGGAGTAAAGGGCTACACCTTC
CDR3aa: CASSPPGQGVKGYTF

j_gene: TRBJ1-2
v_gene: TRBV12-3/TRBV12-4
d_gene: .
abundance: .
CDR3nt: TGTGCCAGCGGTTTGGCAGGTCCATATGGCTACACCTTC
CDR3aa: CASGLAGPYGYTF

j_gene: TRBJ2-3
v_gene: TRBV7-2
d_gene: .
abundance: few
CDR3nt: TGTGCCAGCAGCTCTGTAGAGAGGGATACGCAGTATTTT
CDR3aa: CASSSVERDTQYF

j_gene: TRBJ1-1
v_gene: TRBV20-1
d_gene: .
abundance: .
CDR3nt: TGCAGTGCTAGAGTCGCCGGGGCCCTCCCAGCTTTCTTT
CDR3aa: CSARVAGALPAFF

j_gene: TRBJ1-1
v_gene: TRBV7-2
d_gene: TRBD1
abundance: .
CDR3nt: TGTGCCAGCAGCTTCTCACAGGGGTCCGGGGGGACTGAAGCTTTCTTT
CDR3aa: CASSFSQGSGGTEAFF

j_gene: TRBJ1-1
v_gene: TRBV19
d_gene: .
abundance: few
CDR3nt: TGTGCCAGTACCAAAACCGACCGAACTTCTGAAGCTTTCTTT
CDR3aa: CASTKTDRTSEAFF

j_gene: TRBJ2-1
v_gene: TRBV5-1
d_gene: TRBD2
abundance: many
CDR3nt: TGCGCCAGCAGCGGTAGCGGGGGAAGCTACAATGAGCAGTTCTTC
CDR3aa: CASSGSGGSYNEQFF

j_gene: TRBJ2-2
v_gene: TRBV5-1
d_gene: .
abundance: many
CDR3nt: TGCGCCAGCAGCCAACAGGGACCCGCGAACACCGGGGAGCTGTTTTTT
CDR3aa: CASSQQGPANTGELFF

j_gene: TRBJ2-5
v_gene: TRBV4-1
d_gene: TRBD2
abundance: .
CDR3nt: TGCGCCAGCAGCCAAGTGTTGGCGGGGGGGCCGGAAGAGACCCAGTACTTC
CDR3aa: CASSQVLAGGPEETQYF

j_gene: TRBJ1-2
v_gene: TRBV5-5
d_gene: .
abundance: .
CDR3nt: TGTGCCAGCAGCCCGAAAGGGGACTATGGCTACACCTTC
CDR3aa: CASSPKGDYGYTF

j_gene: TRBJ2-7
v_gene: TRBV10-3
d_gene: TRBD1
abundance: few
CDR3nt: TGTGCCATCAACCCGGGACAGGGGTCTCATGAGCAGTACTTC
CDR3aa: CAINPGQGSHEQYF

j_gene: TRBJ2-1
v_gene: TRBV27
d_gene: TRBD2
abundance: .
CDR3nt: TGTGCCAGCAGTCAGGGACTAGCGGCCTCCTACAATGAGCAGTTCTTC
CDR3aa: CASSQGLAASYNEQFF

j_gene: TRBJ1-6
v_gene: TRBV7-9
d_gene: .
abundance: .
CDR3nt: TGTGCCAGCCAGACAGGCTATTCACCCCTCAACTTT
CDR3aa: CASQTGYSPLNF